The clone carrying this T cell receptor beta chain was seen more than once but under ten times. Its antigen is currently unknown. The trim removed 7 bases at V and 4 bases at J, leaving 8 bases unmatched. The CDR3 has 13 amino acids. Germline CDR1 is SQVTM and CDR2 is ANQGSEA. The PCR was carried out with 60 Vbeta primers and 13 Jbeta primers. Data came from immunoSEQ multiplex PCR; TCRdb stores just in-frame clones and leaves some out. The data contain tens of thousands of clones, around 72% of them singletons. The data stem from a study of cytomegalovirus exposure and HLA in healthy donors. Study conclusions and caveats: Being indistinguishable, some V segments were excluded, TRBV6-2 and TRBV6-3 among them. Rates of TCR association differed by HLA locus in a later analysis, with DRB1 highest and HLA-C lowest. As a later analysis showed, a missense DCLRE1C variant was linked to trimming of TCR beta V- and J-genes. Earlier analysis yielded a pattern in which most TCR beta V segments were productive about 87% or about 30% of the time.

The sequenced sample was PBMCs. The origin of this receptor is a woman in her 30s in good health and CMV-seropositive. The rearrangement uses TRBV29-1 and TRBJ1-1, with 8 bases matching TRBD1. The DNA of the CDR3 is TGCAGCGCTAGGACAGGGAGGGGCACTGAAGCTTTCTTT. This gives the protein CSARTGRGTEAFF.